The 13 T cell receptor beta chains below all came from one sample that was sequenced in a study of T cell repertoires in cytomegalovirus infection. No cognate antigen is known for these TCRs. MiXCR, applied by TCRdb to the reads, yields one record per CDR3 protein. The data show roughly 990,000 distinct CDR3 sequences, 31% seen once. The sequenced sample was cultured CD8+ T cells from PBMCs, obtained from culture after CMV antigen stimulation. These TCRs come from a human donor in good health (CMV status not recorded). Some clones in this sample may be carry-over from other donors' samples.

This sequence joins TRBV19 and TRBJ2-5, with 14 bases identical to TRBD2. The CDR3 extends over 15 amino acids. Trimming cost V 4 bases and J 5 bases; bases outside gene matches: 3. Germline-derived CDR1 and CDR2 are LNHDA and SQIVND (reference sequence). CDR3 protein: CASSTGLAGVETQYF. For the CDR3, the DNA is TGTGCCAGTAGTACGGGACTAGCGGGGGTGGAGACCCAGTACTTC.

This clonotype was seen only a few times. As DNA, the CDR3 is TGTGCCACCAGCAGGGAAGCGGGGGGTTACAATGAGCAGTTCTTC. This translates into CATSREAGGYNEQFF. The chain links TRBV15 to TRBJ2-1; 9 nucleotides match TRBD2. CDR1 and CDR2 (germline): LNHNV, YYDKDF (reference sequence). The trim removed 3 bases at V and 4 bases at J, leaving 4 bases unmatched. This CDR3 is built from 15 residues.

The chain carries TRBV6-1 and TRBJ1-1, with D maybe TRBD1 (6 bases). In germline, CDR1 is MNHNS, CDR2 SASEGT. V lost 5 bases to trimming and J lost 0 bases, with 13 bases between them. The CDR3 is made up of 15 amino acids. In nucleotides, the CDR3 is TGTGCCAGCAGTCCTTGGGGGGCCATGAACACTGAAGCTTTCTTT. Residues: CASSPWGAMNTEAFF.

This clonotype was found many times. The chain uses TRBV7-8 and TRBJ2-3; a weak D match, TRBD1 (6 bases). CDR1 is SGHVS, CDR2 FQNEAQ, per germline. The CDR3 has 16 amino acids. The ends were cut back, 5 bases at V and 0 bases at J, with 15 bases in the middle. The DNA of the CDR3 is TGTGCCAGCAGCCGCAACAGGGAGAGGAGCACAGATACGCAGTATTTT. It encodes CASSRNRERSTDTQYF.

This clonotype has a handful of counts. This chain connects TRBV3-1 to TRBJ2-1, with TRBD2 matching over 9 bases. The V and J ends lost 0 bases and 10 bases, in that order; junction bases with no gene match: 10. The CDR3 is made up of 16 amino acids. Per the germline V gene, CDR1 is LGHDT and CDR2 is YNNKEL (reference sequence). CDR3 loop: CASSQESAGGVGEQFF. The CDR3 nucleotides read TGTGCCAGCAGCCAAGAATCGGCGGGGGGGGTTGGGGAGCAGTTCTTC.

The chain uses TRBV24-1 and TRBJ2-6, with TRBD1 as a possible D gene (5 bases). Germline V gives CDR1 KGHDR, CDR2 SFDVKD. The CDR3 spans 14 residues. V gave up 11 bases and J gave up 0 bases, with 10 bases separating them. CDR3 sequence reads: CANNRSSGANVLTF. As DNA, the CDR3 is TGTGCCAATAACAGGAGCTCTGGGGCCAACGTCCTGACTTTC.

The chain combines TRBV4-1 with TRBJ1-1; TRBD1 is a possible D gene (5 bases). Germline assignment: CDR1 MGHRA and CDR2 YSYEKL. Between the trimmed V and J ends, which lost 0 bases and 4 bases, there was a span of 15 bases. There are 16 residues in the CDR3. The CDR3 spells CASSQEGARQGTEAFF. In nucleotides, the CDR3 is TGCGCCAGCAGCCAAGAAGGCGCACGCCAGGGCACTGAAGCTTTCTTT.

CDR3 in amino acids: CASSLSGLPSSYEQYF. Here the CDR3 DNA reads TGTGCCAGCAGTTTATCGGGACTGCCGAGCTCCTACGAGCAGTACTTC. The chain links TRBV27 to TRBJ2-7; possibly TRBD2 for D (6 bases). In germline, CDR1 is MNHEY, CDR2 SMNVEV (reference sequence). The CDR3 covers 16 residues. Trimming stripped 0 bases from V and 0 bases from J, with 12 bases between.

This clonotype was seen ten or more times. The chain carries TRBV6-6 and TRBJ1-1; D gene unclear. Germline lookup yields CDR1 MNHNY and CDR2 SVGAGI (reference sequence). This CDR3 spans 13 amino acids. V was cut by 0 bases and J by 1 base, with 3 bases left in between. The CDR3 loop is CASSYSRNTEAFF. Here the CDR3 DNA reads TGTGCCAGCAGTTACTCGCGGAACACTGAAGCTTTCTTT.

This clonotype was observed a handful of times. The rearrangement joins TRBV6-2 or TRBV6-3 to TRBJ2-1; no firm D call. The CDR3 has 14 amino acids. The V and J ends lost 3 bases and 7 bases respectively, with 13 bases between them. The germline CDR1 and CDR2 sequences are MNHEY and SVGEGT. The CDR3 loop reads CASSYGPPKNEQFF. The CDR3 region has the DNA TGTGCCAGCAGTTATGGACCGCCTAAGAATGAGCAGTTCTTC.

In nucleotides, the CDR3 is TGTGCCAGCATCCCGGACGGGACCTACACTGAAGCTTTCTTT. As protein: CASIPDGTYTEAFF. The gene calls are TRBV7-9 and TRBJ1-1; tentative D call: TRBD1 (5 bases). The germline CDR1 and CDR2 sequences are SEHNR and FQNEAQ (reference sequence). CDR3 length equals 14 residues. Trimming left V 7 bases short and J 3 bases short, with 15 bases between.

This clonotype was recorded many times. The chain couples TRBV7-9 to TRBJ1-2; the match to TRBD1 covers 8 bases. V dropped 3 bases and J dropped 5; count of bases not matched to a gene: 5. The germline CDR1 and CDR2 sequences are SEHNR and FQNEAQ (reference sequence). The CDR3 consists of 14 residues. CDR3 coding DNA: TGTGCCAGCAGCTTGGGACAGGTCGGGTATGGCTACACCTTC. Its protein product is CASSLGQVGYGYTF.

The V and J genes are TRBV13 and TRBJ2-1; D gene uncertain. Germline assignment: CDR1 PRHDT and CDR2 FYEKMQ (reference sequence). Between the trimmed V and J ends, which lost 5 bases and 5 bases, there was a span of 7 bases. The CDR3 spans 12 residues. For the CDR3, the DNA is TGTGCCAGCAGCCAGACTCACAATGAGCAGTTCTTC. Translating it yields CASSQTHNEQFF. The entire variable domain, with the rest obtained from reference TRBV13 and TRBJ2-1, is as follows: AAGVIQSPRHLIKEKRETATLKCYPIPRHDTVYWYQQGPGQDPQFLISFYEKMQSDKGSIPDRFSAQQFSDYHSELNMSSLELGDSALYFCASSQTHNEQFFGPGTRLTVL.